The clone carrying this T cell receptor beta chain was counted only a few times. Its antigen is unidentified. This sample stems from a study of T-cell reconstitution after alpha-beta-depleted transplantation in children. General study results and limits: A year had passed since transplant, and T-cell counts and diversity by then came mostly from newly produced T cells. Alpha-beta T cells about two months after transplant reportedly derived from several hundred expanded graft clones. At day 60, the high TCRbeta diversity found in some patients originated from recipient T cells and thymic progenitors that had survived.

This CDR3 region has 16 residues. V gave up 4 bases and J gave up 7 bases, with 20 bases separating them. The germline V gene encodes CDR1 SGHDN and CDR2 FVKESK. Unique molecular identifiers tagged the TCRbeta library. TCRdb analysed the PCR reads with MiXCR anew, one entry per CDR3 protein. The data show a few hundred thousand distinct CDR3 sequences, roughly a quarter seen once. The source was PBMCs, collected before TCRalphabeta/CD19-depleted stem cell transplant. The chain has TRBV14 and TRBJ2-1; the D gene is possibly TRBD2 (7 bases). This sequence originates from a boy younger than two with Wiskott-Aldrich syndrome, due to receive a stem cell transplant. CDR3 sequence (DNA): TGTGCCAGCAGCCCCCTAGGGGGGAGGGCCGGGAATGAGCAGTTCTTC. It codes for CASSPLGGRAGNEQFF.